This T cell receptor beta chain is from a study of T cells in Graves' hyperthyroidism and ophthalmopathy. From germline, CDR1 is GTSNPN and CDR2 SVGIG (reference sequence). With 2 bases removed from V and 8 bases from J, the gap between germline ends came to 6 bases. This CDR3 is built from 11 residues. Orbital computed tomography, thyroid ultrasound, serum thyroxine and TRAb, and clinical symptoms together informed the diagnoses. Using RNA transcripts as the source, TCR beta CDR3 regions were amplified. When the TCR CDR3 underwent first-round RT-PCR, the HTBI primer set was used. TCRdb passed the multiplex PCR reads through MiXCR, listing each CDR3 protein once. The data show hundreds of thousands of distinct CDR3 sequences, with 38% seen just once and 7.5% to 9.5% held by the top ten. In regard to this clonotype: Its antigen is undetermined.

General study findings and limits: A 13 V-J model separated ophthalmopathy from stable hyperthyroidism.

Source material: blood. V usage is TRBV30 and J usage is TRBJ1-4; unclear D gene. The sequence came from a man younger than 30 with Graves' hyperthyroidism. The CDR3 coding sequence is TGTGCCTGGAGTATGCACGAAAAACTGTTTTTT. Translation: CAWSMHEKLFF.